The 15 T cell receptor beta chains listed next were all sequenced from one sample in a study of OX40 agonist ivuxolimab in advanced cancers. Clones were read by immunoSEQ multiplex PCR, and TCRdb kept only the in-frame ones, dropping some. The table records under 75,000 clones, 92% of them present only once. The material sequenced was CD4+ or CD8+ T cells sorted from blood, taken in a trial of the OX40 agonist ivuxolimab. The receptors were sampled from an adult with an advanced solid tumor such as melanoma, head and neck, liver or kidney cancer.

The J gene is TRBJ2-7, the V gene TRBV28; a possible D gene is TRBD2 (6 bases). The CDR3 runs 14 residues. Germline CDR1 MDHEN, CDR2 SYDVKM. V was trimmed by 6 bases and J by 3 bases, leaving 15 bases between them. The CDR3 spells CASRPPGLIYEQYF. CDR3 nucleotides: TGTGCCAGCAGACCCCCGGGACTGATCTACGAGCAGTACTTC.

V is TRBV7-9 and J is TRBJ1-1; D remains unclear. The V and J ends lost 2 bases and 11 bases respectively, with 18 bases between them. Germline loops: CDR1 SEHNR, CDR2 FQNEAQ (reference sequence). This CDR3 has 14 amino acids. The CDR3 is CASSLIVAGEEAFF. The CDR3 nucleotides read TGTGCCAGCAGCTTAATCGTAGCCGGGGAGGAGGCTTTCTTT.

The chain links TRBV6-5 to TRBJ2-7; perhaps TRBD1 as D (6 bases). Trimming removed 6 bases from V and 4 bases from J, with 16 bases in between. Germline V CDR1 and CDR2: MNHEY, SVGAGI. The CDR3 extends over 14 amino acids. The CDR3 DNA sequence: TGTGCCAGCAGACAAGGGACACTATCTTACGAGCAGTACTTC. This translates into CASRQGTLSYEQYF.

This chain connects TRBV5-1 to TRBJ2-7; 7 bases are a match to TRBD1. CDR1 SGHRS and CDR2 YFSETQ come from the germline V gene. CDR3 length equals 14 residues. Unmatched junction bases numbered 8, after V lost 5 bases and J lost 3 bases. The CDR3 nucleotides are TGCGCCAGCAGGGAAACCACAGGGGTCTACGAGCAGTACTTC. Protein sequence: CASRETTGVYEQYF.

The chain uses TRBV20-1 and TRBJ2-7; D is uncertain. Germline CDR1 and CDR2: DFQATT and SNEGSKA (reference sequence). The CDR3 is made up of 10 amino acids. V was clipped by 4 bases and J by 7 bases, with 8 bases between them. The CDR3 is CSATYGEQYF. The CDR3 DNA reads TGCAGTGCTACGTACGGGGAGCAGTACTTC.

V gene TRBV27 combines with J gene TRBJ2-7; D unresolved. V gave up 2 bases and J gave up 6 bases, with 11 bases separating them. This CDR3 region has 13 residues. Germline-derived CDR1 and CDR2 are MNHEY and SMNVEV (reference sequence). CDR3 amino acids: CASSLHHLGEQYF. CDR3 nucleotide sequence: TGTGCCAGCAGTTTACACCACTTGGGCGAGCAGTACTTC.

V and J are TRBV30 and TRBJ2-7, with D maybe TRBD1 (5 bases). Trimming left V 0 bases short and J 5 bases short, with 8 bases between. The CDR3 spans 12 residues. Germline V CDR1 and CDR2: GTSNPN, SVGIG (reference sequence). This CDR3 reads CAWSVSGNEQYF. In DNA, the CDR3 is TGTGCCTGGAGTGTATCAGGGAACGAGCAGTACTTC.

The V and J genes are TRBV7-8 and TRBJ2-7; D is unclear. Between the trimmed V and J ends, which lost 0 bases and 1 base, there was a span of 13 bases. The CDR3 has 16 amino acids. Germline V gives CDR1 SGHVS, CDR2 FQNEAQ. The CDR3 sequence: CASSLAIGSGSYEQYF. CDR3 DNA: TGTGCCAGCAGCTTAGCGATTGGATCGGGTTCCTACGAGCAGTACTTC.

V usage is TRBV6-5 and J usage is TRBJ2-7, with unresolved D. CDR1 MNHEY and CDR2 SVGAGI come from the germline V gene. Trimming took 6 bases from V and 2 from J, leaving 14 bases between them. This CDR3 region has 14 residues. The CDR3 protein is CASSHDRPPYEQYF. CDR3 nucleotides: TGTGCCAGCAGCCACGACCGTCCCCCCTACGAGCAGTACTTC.

This chain connects TRBV11-3 to TRBJ2-5; D tentatively reads TRBD1 or TRBD2 (5 bases each). The germline V and J ends were trimmed by 7 bases and 5 bases, with 20 bases remaining between them. The germline V gene has CDR1 SGHNT and CDR2 YENEEA. The CDR3 is made up of 15 amino acids. CDR3 sequence (DNA): TGTGCCAGCACCAGTTTTCGGGACCCGGGGGAGACCCAGTACTTC. This encodes CASTSFRDPGETQYF.

J is TRBJ1-2 and V is TRBV28; D is perhaps TRBD1 (6 bases). This CDR3 contains 15 residues. Germline CDR1 and CDR2: MDHEN and SYDVKM. Trimming stripped 6 bases from V and 0 bases from J, with 14 bases between. For the CDR3, the DNA is TGTGCCAGCAGGACTGCAGGGGATTCTAACTATGGCTACACCTTC. Residues: CASRTAGDSNYGYTF.

The gene calls are TRBV28 and TRBJ2-3; 8 bases align to TRBD2. Trimming at V came to 3 bases and at J to 14 bases, leaving 13 bases not matched to a gene. In germline, CDR1 is MDHEN, CDR2 SYDVKM. The CDR3 spans 14 residues. The CDR3 protein is CASSFRGSGALGYF. CDR3 DNA sequence: TGTGCCAGCAGTTTTAGGGGTAGCGGGGCTTTAGGGTATTTT.

This sequence joins TRBV7-9 and TRBJ2-1; 10 bases align to TRBD2. Per the germline V gene, CDR1 is SEHNR and CDR2 is FQNEAQ (reference sequence). Unmatched junction bases numbered 10, after V lost 1 base and J lost 10 bases. The CDR3 is made up of 16 amino acids. CDR3 in DNA: TGTGCCAGCAGCTTAGAGCCTAGCGGGAGATTTGGGGAGCAGTTCTTC. Amino acid sequence: CASSLEPSGRFGEQFF.

The chain joins TRBV6-5 to TRBJ2-1; tentative D call: TRBD2 (5 bases). Germline loops: CDR1 MNHEY, CDR2 SVGAGI. The ends were cut back, 5 bases at V and 5 bases at J, with 7 bases in the middle. This CDR3 is built from 12 residues. The CDR3 coding sequence is TGTGCCAGCAGTGGACTTCACAATGAGCAGTTCTTC. As protein: CASSGLHNEQFF.

The chain employs TRBV6-1 and TRBJ2-2; D call uncertain. Per the germline V gene, CDR1 is MNHNS and CDR2 is SASEGT. This CDR3 has 12 amino acids. V lost 2 bases and J lost 7, with 5 bases in between. The CDR3 loop reads CASSEKSGELFF. The CDR3 DNA follows: TGTGCCAGCAGTGAAAAGAGCGGGGAGCTGTTTTTT.